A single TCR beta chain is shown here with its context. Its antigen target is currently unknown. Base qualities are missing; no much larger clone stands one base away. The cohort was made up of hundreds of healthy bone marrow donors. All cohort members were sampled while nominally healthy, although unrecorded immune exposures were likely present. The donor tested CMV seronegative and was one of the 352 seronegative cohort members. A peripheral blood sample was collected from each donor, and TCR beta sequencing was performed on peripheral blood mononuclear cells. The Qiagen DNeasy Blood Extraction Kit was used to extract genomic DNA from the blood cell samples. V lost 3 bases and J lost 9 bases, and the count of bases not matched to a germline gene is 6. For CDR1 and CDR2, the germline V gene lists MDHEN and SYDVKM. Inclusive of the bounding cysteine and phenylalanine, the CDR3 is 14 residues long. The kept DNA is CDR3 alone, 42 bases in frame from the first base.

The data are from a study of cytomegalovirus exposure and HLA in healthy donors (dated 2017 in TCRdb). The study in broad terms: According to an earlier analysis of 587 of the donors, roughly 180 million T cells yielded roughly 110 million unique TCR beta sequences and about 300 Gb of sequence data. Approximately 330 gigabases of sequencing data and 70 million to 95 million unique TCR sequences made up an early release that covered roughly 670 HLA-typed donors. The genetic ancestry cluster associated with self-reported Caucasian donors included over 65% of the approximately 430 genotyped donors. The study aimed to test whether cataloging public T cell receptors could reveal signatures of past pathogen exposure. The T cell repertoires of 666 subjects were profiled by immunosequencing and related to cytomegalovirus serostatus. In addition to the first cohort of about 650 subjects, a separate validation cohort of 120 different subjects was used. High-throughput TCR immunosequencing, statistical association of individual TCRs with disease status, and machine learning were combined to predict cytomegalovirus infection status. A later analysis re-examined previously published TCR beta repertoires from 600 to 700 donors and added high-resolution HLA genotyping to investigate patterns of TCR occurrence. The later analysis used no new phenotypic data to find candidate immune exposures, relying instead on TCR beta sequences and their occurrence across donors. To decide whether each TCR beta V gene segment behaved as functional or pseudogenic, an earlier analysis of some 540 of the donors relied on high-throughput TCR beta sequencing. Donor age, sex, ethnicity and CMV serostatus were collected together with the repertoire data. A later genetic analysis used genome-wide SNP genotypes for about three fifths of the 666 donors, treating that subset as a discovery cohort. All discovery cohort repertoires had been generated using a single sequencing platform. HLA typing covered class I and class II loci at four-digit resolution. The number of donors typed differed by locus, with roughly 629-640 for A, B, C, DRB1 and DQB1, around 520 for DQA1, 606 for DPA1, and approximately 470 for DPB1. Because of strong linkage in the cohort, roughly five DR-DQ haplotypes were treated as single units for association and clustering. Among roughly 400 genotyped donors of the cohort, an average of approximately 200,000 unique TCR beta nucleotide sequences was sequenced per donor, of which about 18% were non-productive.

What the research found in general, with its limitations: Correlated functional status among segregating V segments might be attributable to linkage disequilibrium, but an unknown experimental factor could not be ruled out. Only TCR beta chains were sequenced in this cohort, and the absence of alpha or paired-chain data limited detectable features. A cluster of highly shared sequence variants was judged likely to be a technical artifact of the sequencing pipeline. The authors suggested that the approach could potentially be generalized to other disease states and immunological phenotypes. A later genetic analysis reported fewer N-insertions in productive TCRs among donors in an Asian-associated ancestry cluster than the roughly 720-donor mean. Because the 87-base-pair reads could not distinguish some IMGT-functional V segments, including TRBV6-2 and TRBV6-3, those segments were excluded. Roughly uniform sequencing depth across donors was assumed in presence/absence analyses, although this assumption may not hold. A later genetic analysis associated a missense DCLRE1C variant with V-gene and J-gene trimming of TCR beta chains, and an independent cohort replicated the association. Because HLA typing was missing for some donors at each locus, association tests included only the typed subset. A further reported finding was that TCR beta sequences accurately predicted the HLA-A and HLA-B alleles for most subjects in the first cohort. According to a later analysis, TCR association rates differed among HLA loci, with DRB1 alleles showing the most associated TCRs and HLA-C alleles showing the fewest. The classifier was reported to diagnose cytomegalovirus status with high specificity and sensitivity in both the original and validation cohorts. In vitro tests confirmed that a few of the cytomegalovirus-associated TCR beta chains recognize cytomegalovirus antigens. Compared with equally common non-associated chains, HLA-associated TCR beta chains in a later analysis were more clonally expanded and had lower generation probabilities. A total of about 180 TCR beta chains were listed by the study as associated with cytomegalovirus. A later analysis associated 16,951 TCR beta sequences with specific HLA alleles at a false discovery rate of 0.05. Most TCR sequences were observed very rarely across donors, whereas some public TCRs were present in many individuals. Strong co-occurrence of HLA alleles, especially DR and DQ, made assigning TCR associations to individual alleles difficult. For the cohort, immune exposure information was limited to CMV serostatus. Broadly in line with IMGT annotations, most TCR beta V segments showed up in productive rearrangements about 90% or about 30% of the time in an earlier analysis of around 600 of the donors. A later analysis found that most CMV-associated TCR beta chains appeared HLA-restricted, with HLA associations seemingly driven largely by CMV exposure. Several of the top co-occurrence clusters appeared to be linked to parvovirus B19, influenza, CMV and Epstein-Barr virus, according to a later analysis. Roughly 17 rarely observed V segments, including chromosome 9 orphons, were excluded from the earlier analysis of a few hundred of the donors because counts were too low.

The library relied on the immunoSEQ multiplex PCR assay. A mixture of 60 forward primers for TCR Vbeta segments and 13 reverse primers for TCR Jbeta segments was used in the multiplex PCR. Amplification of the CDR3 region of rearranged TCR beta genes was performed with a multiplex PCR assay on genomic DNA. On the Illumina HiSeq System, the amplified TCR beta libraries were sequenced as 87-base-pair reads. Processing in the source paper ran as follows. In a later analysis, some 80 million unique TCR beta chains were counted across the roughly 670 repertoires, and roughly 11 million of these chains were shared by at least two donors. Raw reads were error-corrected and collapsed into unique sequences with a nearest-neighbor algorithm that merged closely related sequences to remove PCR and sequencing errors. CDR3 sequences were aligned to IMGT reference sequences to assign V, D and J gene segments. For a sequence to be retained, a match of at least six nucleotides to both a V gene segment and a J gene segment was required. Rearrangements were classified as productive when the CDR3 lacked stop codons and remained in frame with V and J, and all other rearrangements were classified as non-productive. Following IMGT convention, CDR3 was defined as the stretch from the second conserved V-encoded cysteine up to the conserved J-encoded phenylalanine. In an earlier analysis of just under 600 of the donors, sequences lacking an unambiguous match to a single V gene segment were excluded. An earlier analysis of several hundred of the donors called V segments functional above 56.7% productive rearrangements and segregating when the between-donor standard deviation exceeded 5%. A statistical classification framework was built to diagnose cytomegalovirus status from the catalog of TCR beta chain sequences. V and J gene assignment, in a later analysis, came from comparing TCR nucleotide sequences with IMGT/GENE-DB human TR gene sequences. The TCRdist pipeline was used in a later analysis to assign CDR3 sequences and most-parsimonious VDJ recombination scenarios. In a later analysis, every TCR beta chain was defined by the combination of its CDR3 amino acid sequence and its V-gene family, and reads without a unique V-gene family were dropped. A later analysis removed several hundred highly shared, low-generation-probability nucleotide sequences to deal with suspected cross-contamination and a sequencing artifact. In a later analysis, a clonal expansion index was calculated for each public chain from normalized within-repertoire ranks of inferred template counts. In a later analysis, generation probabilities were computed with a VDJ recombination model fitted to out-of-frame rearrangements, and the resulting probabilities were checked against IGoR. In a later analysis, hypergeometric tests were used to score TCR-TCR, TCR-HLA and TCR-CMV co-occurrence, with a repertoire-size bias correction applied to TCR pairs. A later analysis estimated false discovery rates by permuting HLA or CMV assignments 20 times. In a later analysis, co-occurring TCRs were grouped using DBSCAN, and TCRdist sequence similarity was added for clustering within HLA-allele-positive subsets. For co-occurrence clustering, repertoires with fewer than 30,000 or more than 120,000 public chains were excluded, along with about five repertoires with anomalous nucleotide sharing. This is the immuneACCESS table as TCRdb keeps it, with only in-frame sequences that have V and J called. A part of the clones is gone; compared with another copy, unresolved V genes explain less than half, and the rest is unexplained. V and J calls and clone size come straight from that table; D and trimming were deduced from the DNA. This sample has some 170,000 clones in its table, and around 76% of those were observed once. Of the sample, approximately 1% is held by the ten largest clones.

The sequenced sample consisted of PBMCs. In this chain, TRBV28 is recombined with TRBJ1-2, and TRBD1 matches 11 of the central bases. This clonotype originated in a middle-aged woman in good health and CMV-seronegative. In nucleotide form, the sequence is TGTGCCAGCAGTTTGGACAGGGGGCGGGGTAGCTACACCTTC. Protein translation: CASSLDRGRGSYTF.